The rows below give T cell receptor beta chains drawn from one sample of a study of T-cell reconstitution after alpha-beta-depleted transplantation in children. TCRdb recomputed calls from the PCR reads with MiXCR, one row per CDR3 protein. This table holds approximately 590,000 distinct CDR3 sequences, roughly a tenth found once. Sequenced here: PBMCs from the stem cell graft donor, sampled from the stem cell graft. Receptors originate from a human donor who donated a stem cell graft to a child with acute myeloid leukemia. The CDR3 runs from the conserved cysteine through the conserved F or W. Fields, in order: D gene, J gene, clone size, V gene, CDR3 protein, CDR3 DNA. D genes are given only for firm matches. The listing skips clone size in some rows; elsewhere it reads once, few, many or a size class.

>-|TRBJ2-4|-|TRBV7-2
CASSLGGGLLAKNIQYF
TGTGCCAGCAGCTTAGGTGGGGGACTTCTAGCCAAAAACATTCAGTACTTC
>TRBD1|TRBJ1-1|-|TRBV5-1
CASSSLGQPNTEAFF
TGCGCCAGCAGCAGCCTGGGACAGCCGAACACTGAAGCTTTCTTT
>TRBD2|TRBJ2-7|-|TRBV3-1
CASSQEGLAGYEQYF
TGTGCCAGCAGCCAAGAGGGACTAGCGGGCTACGAGCAGTACTTC
>-|TRBJ2-1|many|TRBV6-2/TRBV6-3
CASSRTRTPYNEQFF
TGTGCCAGCAGCCGCACCAGGACCCCCTACAATGAGCAGTTCTTC
>-|TRBJ2-1|few|TRBV20-1
CSASLTVGANEQFF
TGCAGTGCTAGCCTGACAGTTGGTGCCAATGAGCAGTTCTTC
>-|TRBJ2-1|-|TRBV7-6
CASSKRQGGHEQFF
TGTGCCAGCAGCAAAAGACAGGGAGGTCATGAGCAGTTCTTC
>-|TRBJ2-1|-|TRBV20-1
CSAPSHQGIGEQFF
TGCAGTGCTCCCTCCCACCAGGGTATTGGTGAGCAGTTCTTC
>TRBD2|TRBJ2-1|many|TRBV29-1
CSVVPGTSGNYNEQFF
TGCAGCGTTGTGCCCGGGACTAGCGGGAACTACAATGAGCAGTTCTTC
>-|TRBJ2-2|-|TRBV4-2
CASRPTGVGELFF
TGTGCCAGCAGGCCCACGGGCGTCGGGGAGCTGTTTTTT
>-|TRBJ1-4|-|TRBV2
CASSEGQGRTNEKLFF
TGTGCCAGCAGTGAAGGCCAGGGACGGACGAATGAAAAACTGTTTTTT
>TRBD2|TRBJ2-3|few|TRBV4-1
CASSQEGLAAQYF
TGCGCCAGCAGCCAAGAAGGACTAGCGGCGCAGTATTTT
>-|TRBJ1-1|many|TRBV30
CAWSPPAEAFF
TGTGCCTGGAGTCCCCCCGCCGAAGCTTTCTTT
>-|TRBJ1-3|few|TRBV29-1
CSVLGTLSGNTIYF
TGCAGCGTCCTCGGGACCCTCTCTGGAAACACCATATATTTT
>TRBD2|TRBJ2-1|-|TRBV6-2/TRBV6-3
CASSNPSGRANEQFF
TGTGCCAGCAGTAACCCTAGCGGGAGGGCCAATGAGCAGTTCTTC
>-|TRBJ1-4|-|TRBV9
CASSAAEPNEKLFF
TGTGCCAGCAGCGCGGCCGAGCCGAATGAAAAACTGTTTTTT
>-|TRBJ2-3|-|TRBV7-7
CASNPLHSPSTDTQYF
TGTGCTAGCAACCCACTGCACAGCCCTAGCACAGATACGCAGTATTTT
>-|TRBJ2-1|-|TRBV19
CASSIGNYNEQFF
TGTGCCAGTAGTATAGGGAACTACAATGAGCAGTTCTTC
>TRBD1|TRBJ1-5|-|TRBV7-8
CASSLVDRDNQPQHF
TGTGCCAGCAGCTTAGTGGACAGGGATAATCAGCCCCAGCATTTT
>-|TRBJ1-6|-|TRBV7-3
CASSPGRPDSPLHF
TGTGCCAGCAGCCCAGGACGGCCAGATTCACCCCTCCACTTT
>-|TRBJ2-2|few|TRBV7-2
CASSGDRRTGELFF
TGTGCCAGCAGCGGAGACAGGCGCACCGGGGAGCTGTTTTTT
>-|TRBJ2-5|many|TRBV7-2
CASRIGMETQYF
TGTGCCAGCCGAATTGGTATGGAGACCCAGTACTTC
>-|TRBJ2-3|many|TRBV6-5
CASSYSSPGSGTDTQYF
TGTGCCAGCAGTTACTCGAGTCCGGGTTCGGGCACAGATACGCAGTATTTT
>-|TRBJ2-7|few|TRBV18
CASSPPDYYEQYF
TGTGCCAGCTCACCACCTGATTACTACGAGCAGTACTTC
>-|TRBJ2-2|-|TRBV6-5
CASSYSDGTFLTGELFF
TGTGCCAGCAGTTACTCGGACGGGACATTCCTGACCGGGGAGCTGTTTTTT
>TRBD1|TRBJ2-7|many|TRBV6-2/TRBV6-3
CASSYSGQPFYEQYF
TGTGCCAGCAGTTACTCGGGACAGCCTTTCTACGAGCAGTACTTC
>-|TRBJ2-2|many|TRBV12-3/TRBV12-4
CASSLGAGELFF
TGTGCCAGCAGTTTAGGCGCCGGGGAGCTGTTTTTT
>TRBD1|TRBJ2-1|-|TRBV3-1
CASSPWTGGDLNEQFF
TGTGCCAGCAGCCCCTGGACAGGGGGGGACCTCAATGAGCAGTTCTTC